Listed below are T cell receptor beta chains from one sample, sequenced in a study of T cells in Graves' hyperthyroidism and ophthalmopathy. From the multiplex PCR reads, TCRdb called clonotypes with MiXCR, one entry per CDR3 protein. This sample yields 400,000 or so distinct CDR3 sequences, of which around 15% are seen a single time; about 20% belongs to the top ten. Sample: blood. The source is a woman in her twenties or thirties with Graves' ophthalmopathy. Each CDR3 is given with its conserved first and last residue. The D gene is left open where the match is weak. Expanded clones get a size class; other rows say once, few or many, or leave the size out.

abundance	d_gene	v_gene	j_gene	CDR3nt	CDR3aa
many	NA	TRBV6-2/TRBV6-3	TRBJ1-1	TGTGCCAGCAGTTACGGACCTGGTACTGAAGCTTTCTTT	CASSYGPGTEAFF
many	NA	TRBV20-1	TRBJ2-7	TGCAGTGCTAGAGATGCGGCAGGTGTCACCTACGAGCAGTACTTC	CSARDAAGVTYEQYF
many	TRBD1	TRBV5-1	TRBJ2-6	TGCGCCAGCAGCCCACGAGACAGGGTAGACGGGGCCAACGTCCTGACTTTC	CASSPRDRVDGANVLTF
many	TRBD2	TRBV12-3/TRBV12-4	TRBJ2-5	TGTGCCAGCAGTTCCGGAAGGACTAGCGGGCGGGAGACCCAGTACTTC	CASSSGRTSGRETQYF
many	NA	TRBV11-2	TRBJ2-7	TGTGCCAGCAGCTTAGGCCCATCGGGCGAGCAGTACTTC	CASSLGPSGEQYF
many	TRBD1	TRBV30	TRBJ1-3	TGTGCCTGGAGTTACAGGGGGAACTCTGGAAACACCATATATTTT	CAWSYRGNSGNTIYF
many	TRBD1	TRBV19	TRBJ1-5	TGTGCCAGTAGACGGGACAGTAATGACTTCTGGGGTCAGCCCCAGCATTTT	CASRRDSNDFWGQPQHF
many	TRBD2	TRBV30	TRBJ2-1	TGTGCCTGGAGTGGAGGGACTAGCGGGGAGTACAATGAGCAGTTCTTC	CAWSGGTSGEYNEQFF
many	NA	TRBV11-2	TRBJ1-6	TGTGCCAGCAGCTTAGGTCTGTACTCACCCCTCCACTTT	CASSLGLYSPLHF
many	TRBD2	TRBV28	TRBJ2-5	TGTGCCAGCTCCAATCCGGGGGGACTCCTATTAGAGACCCAGTACTTC	CASSNPGGLLLETQYF
NA	NA	TRBV20-1	TRBJ1-2	TGCAGTGCTAGAGGCAGGGAGTGGCGCTATGGCTACACCTTC	CSARGREWRYGYTF
many	NA	TRBV6-1	TRBJ1-1	TGTGCCAGCACTACAAAACACCTGAACACTGAAGCTTTCTTT	CASTTKHLNTEAFF
many	TRBD2	TRBV6-1	TRBJ2-1	TGTGCCAGCAGTGATGCGGGGGGGTACAATGAGCAGTTCTTC	CASSDAGGYNEQFF
many	NA	TRBV24-1	TRBJ2-1	TGTGCCACCAGTCCCGGGGGGCGGGATGAGCAGTTCTTC	CATSPGGRDEQFF
NA	TRBD2	TRBV13	TRBJ2-4	TGTGCCAGCAGCTTAGGGGGACTAGCGGGGCTAGACAAAAACATTCAGTACTTC	CASSLGGLAGLDKNIQYF
many	NA	TRBV6-1	TRBJ2-1	TGTGCCAGCATCCCGACAGGAGGCGGCTCCTACAATGAGCAGTTCTTC	CASIPTGGGSYNEQFF
few	NA	TRBV6-1	TRBJ1-5	TGTGCCAGCGCAAAAGCAGGGGTAGGTCAGCCCCAGCATTTT	CASAKAGVGQPQHF
many	NA	TRBV20-1	TRBJ1-6	TGCAGTGCTAGGGAGCCGGGATCCGGAGGAGGTTATTCACCCCTCCACTTT	CSAREPGSGGGYSPLHF
few	TRBD1	TRBV24-1	TRBJ1-2	TGTGCCACCAGTGACCCTGACAGGGCAGACTATGGCTACACCTTC	CATSDPDRADYGYTF
many	NA	TRBV28	TRBJ2-1	TGTGCCACCGGGCTGGGGACTTACAATGAGCAGTTCTTC	CATGLGTYNEQFF
NA	NA	TRBV28	TRBJ1-1	TGTGCCAGCAGTTTATTTCAGGGATCCCCTGAAGCTTTCTTT	CASSLFQGSPEAFF
many	NA	TRBV18	TRBJ1-2	TGTGCCAGCTCATCGGACGGAAACTATGGCTACACCTTC	CASSSDGNYGYTF
NA	NA	TRBV6-4	TRBJ1-4	TGTGCCAGCAGCAAGGTCCCCGGAGAAAAACTGTTTTTT	CASSKVPGEKLFF
many	TRBD1	TRBV6-1	TRBJ1-4	TGTGCCAGCGGCCGGACAGGGGATGAAAAACTGTTTTTT	CASGRTGDEKLFF
few	NA	TRBV15	TRBJ1-2	TGTGCCACCAGCGAAAGGACCTTCTATGGCTACACCTTC	CATSERTFYGYTF
NA	TRBD2	TRBV5-5	TRBJ2-1	TGTGCCAGCAGCCCGGGGGGGCGGTCCAATGAGCAGTTCTTC	CASSPGGRSNEQFF
NA	TRBD1	TRBV6-1	TRBJ1-4	TGTGCCAGCAGGACAGGGGCGACTAATGAAAAACTGTTTTTT	CASRTGATNEKLFF
many	NA	TRBV12-3/TRBV12-4	TRBJ2-4	TGTGCCAGCAGGGATGAACAAGCCTTCAAAAACATTCAGTACTTC	CASRDEQAFKNIQYF
many	NA	TRBV3-1	TRBJ1-1	TGTGCCAGCAGCCCCAAAGGGAGGGGTCTGAACACTGAAGCTTTCTTT	CASSPKGRGLNTEAFF
few	TRBD1	TRBV13	TRBJ2-7	TGTGCCAGCAGCTTGCCCGGGACAGGGGGGTGGGGCGAGCAGTACTTC	CASSLPGTGGWGEQYF
many	NA	TRBV20-1	TRBJ2-7	TGCAGTGCGGAAAGGACAGCCCTTGCCTACGAGCAGTACTTC	CSAERTALAYEQYF
many	TRBD1	TRBV7-9	TRBJ2-1	TGTGCCAGCAGCCAGTGGGACAGGCAGGTGTTGTTGAATGAGCAGTTCTTC	CASSQWDRQVLLNEQFF
many	NA	TRBV20-1	TRBJ2-2	TGCAGTGCTCCGAAATCGGAGGGGGTCAACACCGGGGAGCTGTTTTTT	CSAPKSEGVNTGELFF
many	NA	TRBV28	TRBJ2-7	TGTGCCAGCAGTCAAAAGGTCACGGACTCCTCCTACGAGCAGTACTTC	CASSQKVTDSSYEQYF
few	NA	TRBV19	TRBJ2-1	TGTGCCAGTAGTATAGGGAGGGGACCCAATGAGCAGTTCTTC	CASSIGRGPNEQFF
NA	NA	TRBV29-1	TRBJ2-7	TGCAGCGTTATGACAGGTCCGGGGGAGCAGTACTTC	CSVMTGPGEQYF
many	TRBD2	TRBV12-3/TRBV12-4	TRBJ2-5	TGTGCCAGCAGTTATTTGGGCGGGGGAATGGCCGTGGAGACCCAGTACTTC	CASSYLGGGMAVETQYF